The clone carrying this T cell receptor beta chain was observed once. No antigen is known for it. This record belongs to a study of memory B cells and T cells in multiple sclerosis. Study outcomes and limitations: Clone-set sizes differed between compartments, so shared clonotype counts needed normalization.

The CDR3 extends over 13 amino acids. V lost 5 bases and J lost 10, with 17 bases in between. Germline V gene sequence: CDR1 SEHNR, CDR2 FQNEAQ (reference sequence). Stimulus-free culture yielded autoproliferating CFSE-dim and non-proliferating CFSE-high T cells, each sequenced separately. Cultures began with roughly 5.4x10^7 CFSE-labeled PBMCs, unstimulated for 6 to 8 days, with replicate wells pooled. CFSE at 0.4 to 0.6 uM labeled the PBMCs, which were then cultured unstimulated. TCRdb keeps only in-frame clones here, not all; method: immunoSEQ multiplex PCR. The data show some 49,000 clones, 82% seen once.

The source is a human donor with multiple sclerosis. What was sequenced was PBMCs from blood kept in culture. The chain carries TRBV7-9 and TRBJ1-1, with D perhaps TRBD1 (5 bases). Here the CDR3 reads CASSPMGGRAAFF. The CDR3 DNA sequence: TGTGCCAGCAGCCCCATGGGGGGGAGAGCAGCTTTCTTT.